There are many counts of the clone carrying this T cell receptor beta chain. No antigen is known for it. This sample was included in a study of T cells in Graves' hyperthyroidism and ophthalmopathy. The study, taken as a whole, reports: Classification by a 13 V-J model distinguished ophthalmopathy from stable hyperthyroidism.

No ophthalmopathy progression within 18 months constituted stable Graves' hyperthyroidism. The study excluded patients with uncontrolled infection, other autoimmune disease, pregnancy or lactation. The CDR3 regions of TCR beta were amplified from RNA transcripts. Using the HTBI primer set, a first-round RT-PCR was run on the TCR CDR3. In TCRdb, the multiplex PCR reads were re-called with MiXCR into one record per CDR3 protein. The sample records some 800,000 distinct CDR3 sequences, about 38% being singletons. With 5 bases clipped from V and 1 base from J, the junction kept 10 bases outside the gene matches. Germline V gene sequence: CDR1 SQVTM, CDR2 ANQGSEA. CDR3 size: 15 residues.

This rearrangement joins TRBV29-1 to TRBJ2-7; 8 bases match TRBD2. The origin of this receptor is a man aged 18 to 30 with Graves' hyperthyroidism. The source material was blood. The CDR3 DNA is TGCAGCGTTCTCTCGGGGGGGACGGCGTCCTACGAGCAGTACTTC. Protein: CSVLSGGTASYEQYF.